The subject of this entry is one T cell receptor (beta chain). This sample stems from a study of blood T cell repertoires in COVID-19. Study in general: From the United States, Italy and Spain came samples of acute and convalescent COVID-19. Sources were T cells, B-cell-depleted T cells, or PBMCs; the material itself was cDNA or gDNA.

Clones were sequenced by immunoSEQ multiplex PCR, and TCRdb holds only the in-frame ones, with some missing. The sample contains 95,000 to 100,000 clones, 80% to 95% of which appear only once. Sequencing was performed on peripheral blood. The origin of this receptor is a man over 45 with active COVID-19.

Written as DNA, the CDR3 is TGCGCCAGCAGTCCGGCGGGAGTGGATACGCAGTATTTT. This encodes CASSPAGVDTQYF. The chain combines TRBV10-2 with TRBJ2-3, with 7 bases matching TRBD2. V dropped 5 bases and J dropped 6; count of bases not matched to a gene: 5. The germline gives CDR1 WSHSY, CDR2 SAAADI. CDR3 length equals 13 residues.